Listed below are T cell receptor beta chains from one sample, sequenced in a study of blood T cell repertoires in COVID-19. Here immunoSEQ multiplex PCR was the method, and the copy in TCRdb shows in-frame clones only, minus some. The data show 150,000 to 170,000 clones, 70% to 85% seen once. Sequences were obtained from peripheral blood. The receptors shown here come from a man between 60 and 70 years old with COVID-19, enrolled during active disease. CDR3s include the opening cysteine and the closing phenylalanine or tryptophan.

v_gene	j_gene	CDR3aa
TRBV5-4	TRBJ1-1	CASSLVASGTRGAFF
TRBV6-5	TRBJ2-3	CASSLAGDSDTQYF
TRBV11-3	TRBJ1-1	CASSREQELSTEAFF
TRBV12-3/TRBV12-4	TRBJ2-1	CASTGVRFGEQFF
TRBV30	TRBJ2-7	CAWDRGGQSYEQYF
TRBV6-2/TRBV6-3	TRBJ2-7	CASSILGSGGHEQYF
TRBV27	TRBJ1-1	CASSLFRQGNTEAFF
TRBV7-2	TRBJ1-5	CASSSTRRGSNQPQHF
TRBV6-2/TRBV6-3	TRBJ2-7	CASSDRTGSYEQYF
TRBV6-6	TRBJ1-2	CASRDPGHTNYGYTF